These 31 T cell receptor beta chains came from one sample sequenced in a study of blood T cell repertoires in COVID-19. The data were produced by immunoSEQ multiplex PCR, yet TCRdb's version contains in-frame clones alone and is incomplete. The profile shows roughly 74,000 clones, 85% to 90% of them singletons. The source material was PBMCs or T cells enriched from blood (not recorded which). The receptors were gathered from a woman between 50 and 59 years old with acute COVID-19.

V and J are TRBV2 and TRBJ1-1; possibly TRBD1 for D (5 bases). CDR3 length: 14 amino acids. Trimming pared 8 bases from V and 1 base from J, leaving 14 bases between. Looked up from germline, CDR1 is SNHLY and CDR2 is FYNNEI. The CDR3: CASGSRAENTEAFF. Here the CDR3 DNA reads TGTGCCAGCGGCTCCAGGGCCGAGAACACTGAAGCTTTCTTT.

This clone was observed a single time. This chain connects TRBV10-2 to TRBJ2-2; TRBD2 agrees at 11 bases. The CDR3 consists of 16 residues. From germline, CDR1 is WSHSY and CDR2 SAAADI. Trimming cost V 6 bases and J 1 base; bases outside gene matches: 4. CDR3 DNA sequence: TGCGCCAGCAGAGACGGGACTAGCGGGAACACCGGGGAGCTGTTTTTT. Translation: CASRDGTSGNTGELFF.

V usage is TRBV7-6 and J usage is TRBJ1-1; 7 positions agree with TRBD1. The CDR3 is 15 residues long. The J segment lost 0 bases and the V segment lost 1 base, leaving 2 bases of the junction unmatched. In germline, CDR1 is SGHVS, CDR2 FNYEAQ. Here the CDR3 DNA reads TGTGCCAGCAGCTTAGTTGACAGGGTGAACACTGAAGCTTTCTTT. Translated, it gives CASSLVDRVNTEAFF.

The chain couples TRBV10-3 to TRBJ1-2; 8 bases fit TRBD1. The junction had 10 bases not matched to a gene; V was cut back by 7 bases and J by 0 bases. The CDR3 consists of 16 residues. CDR1 is ENHRY and CDR2 is SYGVKD in the germline V gene. The CDR3 sequence is CAITPRQGRSNYGYTF. The CDR3 DNA is TGTGCCATCACTCCTCGACAGGGGAGGTCTAACTATGGCTACACCTTC.

The genes are TRBV19 and TRBJ1-3; D ambiguous. V was clipped by 6 bases and J by 1 base, with 7 bases between them. This CDR3 is 13 amino acids long. In germline, CDR1 is LNHDA, CDR2 SQIVND (reference sequence). In nucleotides, the CDR3 is TGTGCCAGTAGGCGGGCATCTGGAAACACCATATATTTT. This encodes CASRRASGNTIYF.

The CDR3 spells CASSIESSYEQYF. In DNA form, the CDR3 reads TGTGCCAGTAGTATTGAGAGCTCCTACGAGCAGTACTTC. The rearrangement uses TRBV19 and TRBJ2-7, with D uncertain. V shed 3 bases and J shed 0 bases, with 6 bases lying between them. CDR1 and CDR2 from the germline V gene are LNHDA and SQIVND (reference sequence). The CDR3 totals 13 residues.

CDR3 region: CASSSNNQPQHF. The CDR3 nucleotides are TGTGCCAGCAGCTCAAACAATCAGCCCCAGCATTTT. V and J are TRBV7-9 and TRBJ1-5; D ambiguous. Deletions cut 4 bases from V and 3 bases from J, with 4 bases between. The CDR3 extends over 12 amino acids. CDR1 is SEHNR, CDR2 FQNEAQ, per germline (reference sequence).

Written as DNA, the CDR3 is TGTGCCAGCAGTTTAAGGGGGGAGACAGGGGTATACGAGCAGTACTTC. Amino acid sequence: CASSLRGETGVYEQYF. This chain uses TRBV27 with TRBJ2-7, with 8 positions matching TRBD1. The CDR3 covers 16 residues. V gave up 2 bases and J gave up 4 bases; unmatched junction bases: 10. CDR1 is MNHEY and CDR2 is SMNVEV in the germline V gene (reference sequence).

V usage is TRBV20-1 and J usage is TRBJ1-1; no reliable D call. The CDR3 has 11 amino acids. Germline CDR1 and CDR2: DFQATT and SNEGSKA (reference sequence). The CDR3 region has the DNA TGCAGGGGTCGGGGAAACACTGAAGCTTTCTTT. It specifies CRGRGNTEAFF.

The V and J genes are TRBV29-1 and TRBJ1-3; unclear D gene. With 4 bases removed from V and 0 bases from J, the gap between germline ends came to 13 bases. The V gene's germline CDR1 is SQVTM and CDR2 ANQGSEA. The CDR3 runs to 15 residues. CDR3 sequence (DNA): TGCAGCGTTGGGGCAGGCCAAAGCTCTGGAAACACCATATATTTT. Protein: CSVGAGQSSGNTIYF.

The chain combines TRBV30 with TRBJ2-3; the D gene is possibly TRBD2 (5 bases). The CDR3 contains 13 residues. Germline lookup yields CDR1 GTSNPN and CDR2 SVGIG (reference sequence). The V and J ends lost 8 bases and 1 base respectively, with 13 bases between them. CDR3 residues: CARIEAGTDTQYF. CDR3 nucleotides: TGTGCCCGGATAGAAGCGGGCACAGATACGCAGTATTTT.

This chain joins TRBV18 and TRBJ2-7; TRBD2 aligns across 13 bases. This CDR3 has 16 amino acids. With V trimmed by 2 bases and J by 5 bases, 6 bases remained unmatched. The germline V gene has CDR1 KGHSH and CDR2 LQKENI. The CDR3 DNA follows: TGTGCCAGCTCACCAAGAACTAGCGGGAGGGCCCACGAGCAGTACTTC. Translating gives CASSPRTSGRAHEQYF.

CDR3 amino acids: CASSLLGGHSYNEQFF. The CDR3 nucleotides are TGTGCCAGCAGTTTATTGGGCGGGCACTCCTACAATGAGCAGTTCTTC. The chain employs TRBV27 and TRBJ2-1, with D perhaps TRBD2 (5 bases). The CDR3 has 16 residues. The V end was cut by 1 base, the J end by 0 bases, with 10 bases between. Germline values: CDR1 MNHEY, CDR2 SMNVEV (reference sequence).

V usage is TRBV7-8 and J usage is TRBJ2-2, with D maybe TRBD2 (6 bases). The CDR3 length is 18 residues. CDR1 and CDR2 from the germline V gene are SGHVS and FQNEAQ. V was shortened by 4 bases and J by 6 bases, with 24 bases between the two germline ends. Here the CDR3 DNA reads TGTGCCAGCAGCTCCCCCCGGAGGGCCACCCGCGGCGCCGGGGAGCTGTTTTTT. It encodes CASSSPRRATRGAGELFF.

The V gene is TRBV29-1, the J gene TRBJ1-1; weak D call: TRBD1 (5 bases). Germline values: CDR1 SQVTM, CDR2 ANQGSEA. V lost 2 bases and J 5 bases, leaving 12 bases between the germline ends. The CDR3 is 13 amino acids. The CDR3 loop reads CSVEQGGWTEAFF. CDR3 bases: TGCAGCGTTGAACAGGGTGGGTGGACTGAAGCTTTCTTT.

This clone has just one count. The chain links TRBV7-9 to TRBJ1-1, with TRBD1 matching over 8 bases. V shed 4 bases and J 6 bases; nucleotides not matched to a gene: 4. Per germline, CDR1 SEHNR and CDR2 FQNEAQ (reference sequence). The CDR3 has 13 residues. CDR3 protein: CASSSQGGAEAFF. The DNA of the CDR3 is TGTGCCAGCAGCTCACAGGGGGGAGCTGAAGCTTTCTTT.

V is TRBV15 and J is TRBJ2-2, with D possibly being TRBD1 (6 bases). There are 17 residues in the CDR3. The V gene's germline CDR1 is LNHNV and CDR2 YYDKDF (reference sequence). V lost 2 bases, J lost 4 bases, and 17 bases lay in between. CDR3 DNA sequence: TGTGCCACCAGCAGACCCCTGTACAGGGCTGTCACCGGGGAGCTGTTTTTT. This encodes CATSRPLYRAVTGELFF.

The V call is TRBV4-2, the J call TRBJ1-5, with D maybe TRBD1 (5 bases). The CDR3 covers 13 residues. CDR1 and CDR2 (germline): LGHNA, YNFKEQ. Trimming cost V 4 bases and J 4 bases, with 8 bases left between them. CDR3 in amino acids: CASSPRGNQPQHF. The CDR3 region has the DNA TGTGCCAGCAGCCCACGGGGGAATCAGCCCCAGCATTTT.

V is TRBV19 and J is TRBJ2-7; TRBD1 aligns across 8 bases. This CDR3 has 15 residues. The V segment lost 6 bases and the J segment 0 bases; nucleotides outside the gene matches: 7. CDR1 is LNHDA, CDR2 SQIVND, per germline (reference sequence). Written as DNA, the CDR3 is TGTGCCAGTAGCCAAAGACAGGGGAGCTCCTACGAGCAGTACTTC. It yields the protein CASSQRQGSSYEQYF.

The chain combines TRBV13 with TRBJ2-6; 7 nucleotides match TRBD2. This CDR3 region has 18 residues. Unmatched junction bases numbered 10, after V lost 5 bases and J lost 0 bases. Germline V CDR1 and CDR2: PRHDT, FYEKMQ (reference sequence). The CDR3 DNA reads as TGTGCCAGCAGCCCCTCTAGCGGAGCGGCCTCTGGGGCCAACGTCCTGACTTTC. It yields the protein CASSPSSGAASGANVLTF.

The J gene is TRBJ1-2, the V gene TRBV27; D is unresolved. The germline V and J ends were trimmed by 5 bases and 0 bases, with 13 bases remaining between them. The V gene's germline CDR1 is MNHEY and CDR2 SMNVEV (reference sequence). This CDR3 has 15 residues. The CDR3 reads CASSAHTPANYGYTF. Here the CDR3 DNA reads TGTGCCAGCAGTGCTCACACCCCTGCTAACTATGGCTACACCTTC.

The V call is TRBV6-7, the J call TRBJ2-7; D possibly corresponds to TRBD1 (6 bases). TRBV6-7 is given ORF status, its function remaining uncertain. The ends were cut back, 8 bases at V and 5 bases at J, with 13 bases in the middle. The CDR3 covers 12 residues. CDR3 in DNA: TGTGCCAGCGGCAGGGGCGGTAACGAGCAGTACTTC. Its protein product is CASGRGGNEQYF.

This clone was detected only a few times. This chain connects TRBV29-1 to TRBJ2-7, with 11 bases matching TRBD1. The V gene's germline CDR1 is SQVTM and CDR2 ANQGSEA. Germline trimming cut 6 bases from V and 7 bases from J; bases unmatched to any gene: 14. The CDR3 is made up of 15 amino acids. The CDR3, as DNA: TGCAGCGTCGAAAATTCCGGGACAGGGGGGGAGGAGCAGTACTTC. This sequence encodes CSVENSGTGGEEQYF.

V usage is TRBV2 and J usage is TRBJ2-3; TRBD1 matches 7 bases. This CDR3 is 16 amino acids long. V shed 6 bases, J shed 2 bases, and the junction held 11 bases outside the gene matches. Looked up from germline, CDR1 is SNHLY and CDR2 is FYNNEI. CDR3 DNA: TGTGCCAGCAGCTCGACAATTGGACAGGCCACAGATACGCAGTATTTT. This encodes CASSSTIGQATDTQYF.

The V call is TRBV27, the J call TRBJ1-5; 8 bases agree with TRBD1. This CDR3 has 16 amino acids. Trimming took 3 bases from V and 10 from J; bases not matched to a gene: 14. CDR1 is MNHEY and CDR2 is SMNVEV in the germline V gene (reference sequence). CDR3 region: CASSFSGGGVSHPQHF. In DNA form, the CDR3 reads TGTGCCAGCAGTTTTTCAGGGGGCGGAGTAAGTCATCCCCAGCATTTT.

The rearrangement links TRBV2 to TRBJ1-2; perhaps TRBD1 as D (6 bases). The V end was cut by 4 bases, the J end by 2 bases, with 11 bases between. Germline V gene sequence: CDR1 SNHLY, CDR2 FYNNEI. There are 14 residues in the CDR3. CDR3 sequence reads: CASSGNRANYGYTF. The CDR3 nucleotides read TGTGCCAGCAGTGGAAACAGGGCAAACTATGGCTACACCTTC.

The chain carries TRBV14 and TRBJ2-1; TRBD1 matches 9 bases. V shed 5 bases, J shed 4 bases, and the junction held 12 bases outside the gene matches. CDR3 length equals 17 residues. Germline V gives CDR1 SGHDN, CDR2 FVKESK. CDR3 DNA sequence: TGTGCCAGCAGCTTAGGGACAGGGCCATGGGTTTACAATGAGCAGTTCTTC. This gives the protein CASSLGTGPWVYNEQFF.

The chain couples TRBV9 to TRBJ2-1; maybe TRBD2 (5 bases). The CDR3 consists of 16 residues. V was cut by 4 bases and J by 1 base, with 15 bases left in between. Per germline, CDR1 SGDLS and CDR2 YYNGEE. The CDR3 reads CASSPLRAGSYNEQFF. CDR3 nucleotide sequence: TGTGCCAGCAGCCCCCTGAGGGCTGGATCCTACAATGAGCAGTTCTTC.

This clone was observed a handful of times. This rearrangement joins TRBV7-9 to TRBJ2-7, with a possible D match to TRBD1 (7 bases). V was shortened by 5 bases and J by 5 bases, with 16 bases between the two germline ends. The CDR3 has 14 residues. Germline V CDR1 and CDR2: SEHNR, FQNEAQ (reference sequence). The CDR3 sequence is CASSHSGGMDEQYF. CDR3 nucleotides: TGTGCCAGCAGCCACTCAGGGGGGATGGACGAGCAGTACTTC.

The rearrangement uses TRBV5-4 and TRBJ2-5; 8 bases fit TRBD2. V shed 1 base and J 2 bases; nucleotides not matched to a gene: 4. CDR3 size: 15 residues. Looked up from germline, CDR1 is SGHNT and CDR2 is YYREEE (reference sequence). This CDR3 reads CASSLSAGVQETQYF. CDR3 nucleotides: TGTGCCAGCAGCTTGTCAGCGGGAGTACAAGAGACCCAGTACTTC.

Written as DNA, the CDR3 is TGTGCCAGCAGTCCCTACTACGAGCAGTACTTC. Translation: CASSPYYEQYF. J is TRBJ2-7 and V is TRBV2; D gene uncertain. The CDR3 consists of 11 residues. Trimming left V 5 bases short and J 3 bases short, with 5 bases between. Germline V lookup: CDR1 SNHLY, CDR2 FYNNEI.